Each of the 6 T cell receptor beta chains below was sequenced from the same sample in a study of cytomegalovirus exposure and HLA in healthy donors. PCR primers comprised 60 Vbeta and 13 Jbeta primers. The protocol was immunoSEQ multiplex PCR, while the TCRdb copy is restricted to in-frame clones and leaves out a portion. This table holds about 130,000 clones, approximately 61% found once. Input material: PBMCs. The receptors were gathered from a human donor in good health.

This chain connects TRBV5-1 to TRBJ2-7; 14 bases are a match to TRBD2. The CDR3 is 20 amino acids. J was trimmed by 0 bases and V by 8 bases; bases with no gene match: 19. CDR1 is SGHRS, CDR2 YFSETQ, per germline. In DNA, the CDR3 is TGCGCCAGTAGGACCGGGACTAGCGGGAGAAGAGGTACTGGCTCCTACGAGCAGTACTTC. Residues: CASRTGTSGRRGTGSYEQYF.

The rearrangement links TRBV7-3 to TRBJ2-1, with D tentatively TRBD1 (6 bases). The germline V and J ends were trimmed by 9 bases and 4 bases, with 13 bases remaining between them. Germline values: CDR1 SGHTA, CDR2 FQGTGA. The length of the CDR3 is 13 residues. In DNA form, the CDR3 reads TGTGCCAGGGGGAACAGGGTTTACAATGAGCAGTTCTTC. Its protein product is CARGNRVYNEQFF.

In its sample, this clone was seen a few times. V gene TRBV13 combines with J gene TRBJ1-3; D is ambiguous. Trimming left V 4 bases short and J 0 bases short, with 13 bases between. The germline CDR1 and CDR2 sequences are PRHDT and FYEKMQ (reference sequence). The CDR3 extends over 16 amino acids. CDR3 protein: CASSSTRRSSGNTIYF. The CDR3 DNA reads TGTGCCAGCAGCTCAACCCGACGGAGCTCTGGAAACACCATATATTTT.

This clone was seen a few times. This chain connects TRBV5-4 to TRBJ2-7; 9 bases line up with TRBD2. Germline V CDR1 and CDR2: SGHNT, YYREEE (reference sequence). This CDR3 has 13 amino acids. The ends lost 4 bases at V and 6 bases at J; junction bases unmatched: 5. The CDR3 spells CASSIGTSREQYF. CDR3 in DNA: TGTGCCAGCAGCATCGGGACTAGCCGCGAGCAGTACTTC.

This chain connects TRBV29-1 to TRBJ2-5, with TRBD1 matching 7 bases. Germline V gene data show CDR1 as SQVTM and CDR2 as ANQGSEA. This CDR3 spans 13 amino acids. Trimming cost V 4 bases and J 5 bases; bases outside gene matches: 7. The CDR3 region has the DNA TGCAGCGTTGGGTACAGGGGTGAGGAGACCCAGTACTTC. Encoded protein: CSVGYRGEETQYF.

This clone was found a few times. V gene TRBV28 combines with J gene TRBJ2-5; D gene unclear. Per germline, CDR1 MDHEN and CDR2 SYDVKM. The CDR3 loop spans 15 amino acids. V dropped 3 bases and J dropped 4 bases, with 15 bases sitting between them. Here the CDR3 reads CASSLNRFFSETQYF. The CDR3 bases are TGTGCCAGCAGTTTGAACAGATTTTTCTCAGAGACCCAGTACTTC.